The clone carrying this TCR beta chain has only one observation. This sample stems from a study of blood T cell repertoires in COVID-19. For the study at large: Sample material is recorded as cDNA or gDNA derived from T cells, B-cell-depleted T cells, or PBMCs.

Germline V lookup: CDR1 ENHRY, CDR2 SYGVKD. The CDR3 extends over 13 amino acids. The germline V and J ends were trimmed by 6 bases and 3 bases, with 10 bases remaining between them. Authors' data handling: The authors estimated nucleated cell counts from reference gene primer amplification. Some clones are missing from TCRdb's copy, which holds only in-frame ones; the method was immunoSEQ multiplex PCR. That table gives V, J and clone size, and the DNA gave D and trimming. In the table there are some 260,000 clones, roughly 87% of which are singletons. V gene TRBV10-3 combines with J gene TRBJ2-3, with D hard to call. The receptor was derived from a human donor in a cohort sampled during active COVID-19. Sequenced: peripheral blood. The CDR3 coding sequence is TGTGCCATCAGGGGTCGAGGTACAGATACGCAGTATTTT. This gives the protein CAIRGRGTDTQYF.